This T cell receptor beta chain was found in a study of T cells in tuberculosis. Clones were read by immunoSEQ multiplex PCR, and TCRdb kept only the in-frame ones, dropping some. The profile covers under 40,000 clones, with about 82% appearing a single time and 4% to 6.5% taken by the ten largest. Time point: new active TB diagnosis, blood taken before or within 7 days of starting treatment. The CDR3 length is 12 residues. The germline V gene encodes CDR1 ENHRY and CDR2 SYGVKD. V was clipped by 2 bases and J by 11 bases, with 12 bases between them. The origin of this receptor is an adult with tuberculosis. The V and J genes are TRBV10-3 and TRBJ1-1, with no clear D. The starting material was PBMCs, obtained at tuberculosis diagnosis. This CDR3 is CAISEGVVRAFF. The CDR3 nucleotides read TGTGCCATCAGTGAGGGCGTCGTGAGGGCTTTCTTT.